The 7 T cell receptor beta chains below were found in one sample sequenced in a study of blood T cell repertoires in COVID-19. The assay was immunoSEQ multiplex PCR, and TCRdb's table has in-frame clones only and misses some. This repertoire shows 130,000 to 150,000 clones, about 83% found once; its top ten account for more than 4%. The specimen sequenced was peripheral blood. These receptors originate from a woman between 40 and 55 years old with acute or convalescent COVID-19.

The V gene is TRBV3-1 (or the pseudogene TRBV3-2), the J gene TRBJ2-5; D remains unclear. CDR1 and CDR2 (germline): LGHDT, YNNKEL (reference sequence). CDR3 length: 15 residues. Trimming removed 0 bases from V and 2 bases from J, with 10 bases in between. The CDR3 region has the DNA TGTGCCAGCAGCCAAGAACGAATGCAGCAAGAGACCCAGTACTTC. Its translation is CASSQERMQQETQYF.

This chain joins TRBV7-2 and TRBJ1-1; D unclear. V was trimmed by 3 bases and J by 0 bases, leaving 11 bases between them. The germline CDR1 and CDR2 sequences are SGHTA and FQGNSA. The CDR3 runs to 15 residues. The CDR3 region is CASSFQSVLNTEAFF. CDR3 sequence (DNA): TGTGCCAGCAGCTTTCAATCGGTGCTGAACACTGAAGCTTTCTTT.

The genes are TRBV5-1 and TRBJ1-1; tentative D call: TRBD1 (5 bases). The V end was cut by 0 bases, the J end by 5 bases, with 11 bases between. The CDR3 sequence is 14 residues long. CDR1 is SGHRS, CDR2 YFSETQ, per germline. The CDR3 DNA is TGCGCCAGCAGCTTGGCCGGGGGAGGGACTGAAGCTTTCTTT. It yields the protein CASSLAGGGTEAFF.

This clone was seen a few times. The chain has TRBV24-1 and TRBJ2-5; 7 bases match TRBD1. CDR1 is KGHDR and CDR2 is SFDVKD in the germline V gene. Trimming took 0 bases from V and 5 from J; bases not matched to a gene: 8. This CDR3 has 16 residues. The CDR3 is CATSDLRVGQEETQYF. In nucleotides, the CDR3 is TGTGCCACCAGTGATTTGCGGGTCGGACAGGAGGAGACCCAGTACTTC.

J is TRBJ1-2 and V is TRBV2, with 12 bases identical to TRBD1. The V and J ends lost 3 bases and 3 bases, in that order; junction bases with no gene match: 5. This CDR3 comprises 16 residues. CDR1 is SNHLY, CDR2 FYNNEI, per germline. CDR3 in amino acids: CASSDGDRGLHYGYTF. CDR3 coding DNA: TGTGCCAGCAGTGACGGGGACAGGGGGCTTCACTATGGCTACACCTTC.

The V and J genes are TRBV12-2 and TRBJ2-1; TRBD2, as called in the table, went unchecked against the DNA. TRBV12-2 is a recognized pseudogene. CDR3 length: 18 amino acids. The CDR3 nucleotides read TGTGCAAGTCGTCATCCACTCGAGCCTAGCGGGGGAGACAATGAGCAGTTCTTC. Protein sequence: CASRHPLEPSGGDNEQFF.

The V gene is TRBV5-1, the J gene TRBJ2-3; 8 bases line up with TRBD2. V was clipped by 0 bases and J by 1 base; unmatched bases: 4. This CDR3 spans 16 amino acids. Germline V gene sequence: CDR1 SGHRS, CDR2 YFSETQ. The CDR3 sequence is CASSLERGQGTDTQYF. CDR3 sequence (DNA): TGCGCCAGCAGCTTGGAGCGGGGGCAAGGCACAGATACGCAGTATTTT. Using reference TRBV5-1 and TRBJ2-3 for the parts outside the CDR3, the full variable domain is KAGVTQTPRYLIKTRGQQVTLSCSPISGHRSVSWYQQTPGQGLQFLFEYFSETQRNKGNFPGRFSGRQFSNSRSEMNVSTLELGDSALYLCASSLERGQGTDTQYFGPGTRLTVL.